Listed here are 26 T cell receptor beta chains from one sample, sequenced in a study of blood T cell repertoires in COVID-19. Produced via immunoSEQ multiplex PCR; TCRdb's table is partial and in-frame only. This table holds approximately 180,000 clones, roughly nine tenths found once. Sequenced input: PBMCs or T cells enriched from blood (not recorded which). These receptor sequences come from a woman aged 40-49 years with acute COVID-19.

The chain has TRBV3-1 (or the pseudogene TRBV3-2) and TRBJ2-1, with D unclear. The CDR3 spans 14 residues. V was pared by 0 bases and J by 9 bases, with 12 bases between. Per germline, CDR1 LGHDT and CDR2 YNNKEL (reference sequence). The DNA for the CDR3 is TGTGCCAGCAGCCAAGATTGGGCTTCTGGTGAGCAGTTCTTC. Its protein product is CASSQDWASGEQFF.

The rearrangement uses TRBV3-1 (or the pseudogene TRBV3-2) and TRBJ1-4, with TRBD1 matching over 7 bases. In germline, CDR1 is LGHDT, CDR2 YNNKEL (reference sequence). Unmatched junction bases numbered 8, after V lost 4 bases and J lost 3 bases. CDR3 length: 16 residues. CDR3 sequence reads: CASSPTGEGANEKLFF. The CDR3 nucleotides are TGTGCCAGCAGCCCAACAGGGGAAGGGGCTAATGAAAAACTGTTTTTT.

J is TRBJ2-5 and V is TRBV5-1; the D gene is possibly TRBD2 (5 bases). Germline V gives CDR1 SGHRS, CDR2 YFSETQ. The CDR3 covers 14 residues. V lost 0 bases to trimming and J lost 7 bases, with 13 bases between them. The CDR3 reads CASSLADAAGTQYF. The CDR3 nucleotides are TGCGCCAGCAGCTTGGCGGATGCGGCGGGGACCCAGTACTTC.

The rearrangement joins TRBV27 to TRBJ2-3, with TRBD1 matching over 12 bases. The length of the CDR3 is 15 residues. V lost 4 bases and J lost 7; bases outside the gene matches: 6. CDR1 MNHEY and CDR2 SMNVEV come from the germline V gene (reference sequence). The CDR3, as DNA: TGTGCCAGCAGTTCCGGGACAGGGGGCTGGAATACGCAGTATTTT. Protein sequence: CASSSGTGGWNTQYF.

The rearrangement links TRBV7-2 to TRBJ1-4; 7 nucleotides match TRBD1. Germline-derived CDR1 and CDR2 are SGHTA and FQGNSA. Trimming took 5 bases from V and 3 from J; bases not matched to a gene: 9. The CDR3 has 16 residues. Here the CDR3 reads CASSPQTGVSNEKLFF. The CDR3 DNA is TGTGCCAGCAGCCCACAAACAGGGGTTTCTAATGAAAAACTGTTTTTT.

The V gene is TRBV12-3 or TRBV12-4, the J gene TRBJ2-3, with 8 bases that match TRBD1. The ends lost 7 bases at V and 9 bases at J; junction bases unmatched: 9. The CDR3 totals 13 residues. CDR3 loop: CASILTRQGTQYF. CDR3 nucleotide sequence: TGTGCCAGCATCCTGACTAGACAGGGGACGCAGTATTTT.

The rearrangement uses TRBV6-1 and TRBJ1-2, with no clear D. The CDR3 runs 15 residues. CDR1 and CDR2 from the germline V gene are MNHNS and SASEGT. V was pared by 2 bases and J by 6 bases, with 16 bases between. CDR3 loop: CASSELGRELNGYTF. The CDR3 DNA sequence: TGTGCCAGCAGTGAATTGGGCCGGGAGCTAAATGGCTACACCTTC.

The CDR3 nucleotides are TGTGCCAGCAGCCAAGACCAGGGGGGCGCATATGGTTCACCCCTCCACTTT. Translated: CASSQDQGGAYGSPLHF. The chain recombines TRBV3-1 (or the pseudogene TRBV3-2) with TRBJ1-6; 7 bases fit TRBD1. J was trimmed by 9 bases and V by 0 bases; bases with no gene match: 11. In germline, CDR1 is LGHDT, CDR2 YNNKEL (reference sequence). CDR3 length equals 17 residues.

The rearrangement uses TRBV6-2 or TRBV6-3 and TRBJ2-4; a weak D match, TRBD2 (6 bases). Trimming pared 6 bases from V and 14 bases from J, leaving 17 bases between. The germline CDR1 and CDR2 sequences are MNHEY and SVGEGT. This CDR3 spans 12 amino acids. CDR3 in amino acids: CASSPSSDDEYF. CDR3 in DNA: TGTGCCAGCAGCCCCTCTAGCGACGACGAGTACTTC.

The CDR3 DNA reads TGTGCCAGCAGCTGGGGACAGAGCTCTGGGGCCAACGTCCTGACTTTC. Its protein is CASSWGQSSGANVLTF. V is TRBV7-9 and J is TRBJ2-6, with TRBD1 matching over 7 bases. This CDR3 region has 16 residues. V was pared by 4 bases and J by 0 bases, with 3 bases of the junction left unmatched. From germline, CDR1 is SEHNR and CDR2 FQNEAQ (reference sequence). Using reference TRBV7-9 and TRBJ2-6 for the parts outside the CDR3, the full variable domain is DTGVSQNPRHKITKRGQNVTFRCDPISEHNRLYWYRQTLGQGPEFLTYFQNEAQLEKSRLLSDRFSAERPKGSFSTLEIQRTEQGDSAMYLCASSWGQSSGANVLTFGAGSRLTVL.

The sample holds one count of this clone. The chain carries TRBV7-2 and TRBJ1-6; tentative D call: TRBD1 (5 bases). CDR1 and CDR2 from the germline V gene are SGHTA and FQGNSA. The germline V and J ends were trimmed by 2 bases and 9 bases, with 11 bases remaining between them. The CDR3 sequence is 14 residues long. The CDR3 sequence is CASSLRQGGSPLHF. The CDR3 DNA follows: TGTGCCAGCAGCTTAAGGCAGGGTGGTTCACCCCTCCACTTT.

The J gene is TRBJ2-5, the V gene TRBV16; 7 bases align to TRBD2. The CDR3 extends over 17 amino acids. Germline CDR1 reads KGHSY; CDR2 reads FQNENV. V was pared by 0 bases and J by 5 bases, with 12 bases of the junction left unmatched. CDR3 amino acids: CASSQSAGEARKETQYF. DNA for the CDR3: TGTGCCAGCAGCCAATCGGCGGGGGAGGCTAGGAAGGAGACCCAGTACTTC.

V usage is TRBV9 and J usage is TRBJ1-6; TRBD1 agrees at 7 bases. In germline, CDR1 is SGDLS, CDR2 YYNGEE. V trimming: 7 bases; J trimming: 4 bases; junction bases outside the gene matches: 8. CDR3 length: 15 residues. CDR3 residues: CASRTRDSYNSPLHF. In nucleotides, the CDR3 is TGTGCCAGCCGCACTAGGGACAGTTATAATTCACCCCTCCACTTT.

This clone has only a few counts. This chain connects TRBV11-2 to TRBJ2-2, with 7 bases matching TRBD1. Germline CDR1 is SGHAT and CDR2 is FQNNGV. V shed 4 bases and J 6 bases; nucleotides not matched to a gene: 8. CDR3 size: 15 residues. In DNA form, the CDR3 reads TGTGCCAGCAGCTCAGCAGGACAGGCGGCCGGGGAGCTGTTTTTT. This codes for CASSSAGQAAGELFF.

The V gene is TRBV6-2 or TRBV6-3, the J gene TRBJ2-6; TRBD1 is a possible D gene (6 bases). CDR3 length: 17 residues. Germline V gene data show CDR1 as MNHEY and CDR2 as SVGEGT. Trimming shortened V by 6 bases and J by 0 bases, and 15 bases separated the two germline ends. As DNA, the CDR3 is TGTGCCAGCAGCCCCAAACAGGGATCCTCTGGGGCCAACGTCCTGACTTTC. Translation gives CASSPKQGSSGANVLTF.

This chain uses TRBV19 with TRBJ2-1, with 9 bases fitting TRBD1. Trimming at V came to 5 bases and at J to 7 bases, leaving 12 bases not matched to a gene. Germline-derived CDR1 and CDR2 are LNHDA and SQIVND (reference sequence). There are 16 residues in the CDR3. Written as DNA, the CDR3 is TGTGCCAGTAGTCAAACCGGGACAGGGAGCAGAAATGAGCAGTTCTTC. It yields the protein CASSQTGTGSRNEQFF.

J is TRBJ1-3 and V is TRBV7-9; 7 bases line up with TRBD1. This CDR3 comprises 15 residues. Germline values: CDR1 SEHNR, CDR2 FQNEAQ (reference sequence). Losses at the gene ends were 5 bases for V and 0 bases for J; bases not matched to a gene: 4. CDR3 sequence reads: CASSVQGSSGNTIYF. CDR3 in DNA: TGTGCCAGCAGCGTACAGGGGTCCTCTGGAAACACCATATATTTT.

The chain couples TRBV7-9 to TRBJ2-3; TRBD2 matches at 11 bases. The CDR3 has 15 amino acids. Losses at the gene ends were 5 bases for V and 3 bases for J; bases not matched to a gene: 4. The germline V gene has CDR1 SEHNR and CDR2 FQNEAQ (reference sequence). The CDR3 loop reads CASSPASGGTDTQYF. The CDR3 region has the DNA TGTGCCAGCAGCCCAGCTAGCGGGGGGACAGATACGCAGTATTTT.

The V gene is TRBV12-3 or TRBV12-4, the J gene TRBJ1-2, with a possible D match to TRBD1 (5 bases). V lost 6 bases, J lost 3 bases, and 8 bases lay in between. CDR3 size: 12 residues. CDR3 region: CASSPRDYGYTF. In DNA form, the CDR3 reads TGTGCCAGCAGCCCCAGGGACTATGGCTACACCTTC.

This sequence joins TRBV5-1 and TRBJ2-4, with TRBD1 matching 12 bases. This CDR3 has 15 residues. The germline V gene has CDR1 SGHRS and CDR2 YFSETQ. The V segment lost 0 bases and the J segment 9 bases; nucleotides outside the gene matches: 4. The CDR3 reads CASSLDPGQGAIQYF. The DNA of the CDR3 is TGCGCCAGCAGCTTGGACCCGGGACAGGGGGCCATTCAGTACTTC.

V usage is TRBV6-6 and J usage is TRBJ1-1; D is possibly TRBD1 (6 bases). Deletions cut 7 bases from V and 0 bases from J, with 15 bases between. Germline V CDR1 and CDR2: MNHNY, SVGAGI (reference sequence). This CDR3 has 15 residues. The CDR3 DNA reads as TGTGCCAGCACGTCCAGGGGCAGGATGAACACTGAAGCTTTCTTT. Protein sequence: CASTSRGRMNTEAFF.

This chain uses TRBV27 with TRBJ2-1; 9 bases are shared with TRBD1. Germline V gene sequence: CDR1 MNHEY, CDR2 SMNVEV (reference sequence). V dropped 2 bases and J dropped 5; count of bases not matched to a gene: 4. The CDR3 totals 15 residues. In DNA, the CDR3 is TGTGCCAGCAGTTTACTGGGACAGGGAAACAATGAGCAGTTCTTC. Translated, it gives CASSLLGQGNNEQFF.

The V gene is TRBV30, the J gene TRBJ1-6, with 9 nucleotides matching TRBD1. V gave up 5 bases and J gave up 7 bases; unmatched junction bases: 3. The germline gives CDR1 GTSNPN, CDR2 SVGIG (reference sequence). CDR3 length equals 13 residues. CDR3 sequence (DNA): TGTGCCTGGGGGGGACAGGGAAATTCACCCCTCCACTTT. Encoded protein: CAWGGQGNSPLHF.

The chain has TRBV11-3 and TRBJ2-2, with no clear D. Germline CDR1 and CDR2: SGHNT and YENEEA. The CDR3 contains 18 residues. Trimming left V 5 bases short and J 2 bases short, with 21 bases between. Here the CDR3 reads CASSPSLVGGGNTGELFF. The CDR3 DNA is TGTGCCAGCAGCCCCAGCCTCGTCGGTGGCGGTAACACCGGGGAGCTGTTTTTT.

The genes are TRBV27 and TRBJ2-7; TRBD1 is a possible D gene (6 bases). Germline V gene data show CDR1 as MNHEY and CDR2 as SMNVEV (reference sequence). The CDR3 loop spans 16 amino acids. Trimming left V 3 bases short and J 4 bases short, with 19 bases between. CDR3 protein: CASSFQGLGGAYEQYF. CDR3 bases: TGTGCCAGCAGTTTCCAGGGGCTTGGGGGCGCATACGAGCAGTACTTC.

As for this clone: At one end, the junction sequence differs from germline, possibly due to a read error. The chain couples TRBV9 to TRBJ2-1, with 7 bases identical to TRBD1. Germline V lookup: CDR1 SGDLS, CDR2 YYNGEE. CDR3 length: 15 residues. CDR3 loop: CASSVALGGYDEQFF. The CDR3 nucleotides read TGTGCCAGCAGCGTAGCTCTAGGGGGCTACGATGAGCAGTTCTTC. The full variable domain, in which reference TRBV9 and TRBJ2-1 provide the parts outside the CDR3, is DSGVTQTPKHLITATGQRVTLRCSPRSGDLSVYWYQQSLDQGLQFLIQYYNGEERAKGNILERFSAQQFPDLHSELNLSSLELGDSALYFCASSVALGGYDEQFFGPGTRLTVL.